These T cell receptor beta chains were read from a single sample in a study of vaccination and CD4 T cells after COVID-19. No antigen has been assigned to these receptors. One entry per CDR3 protein, called by TCRdb with MiXCR from the PCR reads. The data show approximately 20,000 distinct CDR3 sequences, approximately 37% seen once. Material for sequencing was cultured CD4+ T cells from blood. The receptor set was obtained from a human donor with COVID-19. Both conserved end residues are trimmed from each CDR3.

J,V,CDR3
TRBJ1-1,TRBV15,ATSRGQVNTEAF
TRBJ2-5,TRBV2,ASSVLTSGGLQETQY
TRBJ2-2,TRBV7-8,ASSLDQGAGELF
TRBJ2-1,TRBV21-1,AWDCLDGEQF
TRBJ1-3,TRBV7-9,ASSFPLQGLAGNTIY
TRBJ2-1,TRBV11-2,ASSLVLGGYNEQF
TRBJ1-5,TRBV2,ASSGSVTNQPQH
TRBJ1-4,TRBV2,ASSFTRNEKLF
TRBJ2-7,TRBV19,ASSIKSALLVEQY
TRBJ1-5,TRBV19,ASSIIPARGNQPQH
TRBJ1-2,TRBV6-1,ASRHPRGSNYGYT
TRBJ1-2,TRBV9,ASSVEGTQLYYGYT
TRBJ2-7,TRBV2,ASSDYSYEQY
TRBJ1-5,TRBV12-3/TRBV12-4,ASMGQFNQPQH
TRBJ1-3,TRBV12-3/TRBV12-4,ASSFRGGNTIY
TRBJ2-1,TRBV24-1,ATSDFRGTGANEQF
TRBJ2-5,TRBV29-1,SVAPKETQY
TRBJ1-5,TRBV29-1,SVGGQHSNQPQH
TRBJ2-5,TRBV6-1,AISAKIAGERQETQY
TRBJ2-3,TRBV7-2,ASSLGPTDTQY
TRBJ2-3,TRBV11-3,ASSPSDRTDTQY
TRBJ2-5,TRBV7-2,ASSLYGQETQY
TRBJ1-6,TRBV7-2,ASSFQGSSPLH
TRBJ2-2,TRBV6-1,ASRGEGNTGELF
TRBJ1-5,TRBV11-2,ASSKDRVDQPQH
TRBJ2-7,TRBV28,ASSSISRGSYEQY
TRBJ2-5,TRBV2,ASRDGRGGETQY
TRBJ1-5,TRBV11-2,ASSPGAQHRGPQH
TRBJ1-5,TRBV12-3/TRBV12-4,ASSFTANQPQH
TRBJ2-3,TRBV28,ASSLSPREKDTQY
TRBJ2-7,TRBV4-1,ASSLRGGAYEQY
TRBJ1-6,TRBV20-1,SVREKTYNSPLH
TRBJ1-2,TRBV2,AALGGSGYT
TRBJ2-5,TRBV5-1,ASSLGGLGTQY
TRBJ1-2,TRBV18,ASSPRPDRGRGYGYT
TRBJ2-7,TRBV5-4,ASSPRTGFEQY
TRBJ1-2,TRBV19,ASSIEQNYGYT
TRBJ1-5,TRBV10-2,AGSDTGVHGQPQH
TRBJ2-7,TRBV19,ASSRGEWDEQY
TRBJ2-5,TRBV18,ASSPNPGAGETQY
TRBJ2-1,TRBV6-4,ASSVGLGTQEQF
TRBJ2-5,TRBV7-3,ASSPSQGSETQY